The 2 T cell receptor beta chains in this list originate from one sample, sequenced in a study of identical twins. TCRdb re-analysed the 5' RACE reads in MiXCR, keeping a single row per CDR3 protein. The sample has 640,000 or so distinct CDR3 sequences, less than 7% seen once. Sequenced input: naive T cells sorted from blood. These receptors all come from a young man in good health.

This sequence joins TRBV11-1 and TRBJ2-7; D tentatively reads TRBD1 or TRBD2 (7 bases each). The CDR3 length is 18 residues. CDR1 and CDR2 from the germline V gene are SGHAT and FQDESV (reference sequence). V shed 5 bases and J shed 1 base, with 24 bases lying between them. This CDR3 reads CASSKPPQGEGASYEQYV. CDR3 DNA sequence: TGTGCCAGCAGCAAACCTCCCCAGGGGGAGGGGGCGTCCTACGAGCAGTACGTC.

This clonotype appeared a few times. The V call is TRBV19, the J call TRBJ2-2; D may be TRBD1 (6 bases). V was cut by 3 bases and J by 4 bases, with 15 bases left in between. In germline, CDR1 is LNHDA, CDR2 SQIVND (reference sequence). This CDR3 region has 16 residues. The CDR3 loop is CASSIRHRASTGELFF. The CDR3 DNA reads TGTGCCAGTAGTATTAGGCACAGGGCGAGCACCGGGGAGCTGTTTTTT.